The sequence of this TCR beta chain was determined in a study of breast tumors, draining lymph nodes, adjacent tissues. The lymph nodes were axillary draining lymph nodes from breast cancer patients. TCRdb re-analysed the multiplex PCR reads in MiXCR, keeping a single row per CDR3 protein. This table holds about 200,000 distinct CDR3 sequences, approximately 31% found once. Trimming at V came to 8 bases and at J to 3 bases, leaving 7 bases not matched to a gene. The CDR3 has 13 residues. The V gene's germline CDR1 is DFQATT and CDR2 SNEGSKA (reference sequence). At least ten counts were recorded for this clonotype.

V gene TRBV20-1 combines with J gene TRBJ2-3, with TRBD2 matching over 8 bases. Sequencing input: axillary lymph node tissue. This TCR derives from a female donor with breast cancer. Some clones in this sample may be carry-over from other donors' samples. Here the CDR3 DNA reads TGCAGTTTGGCGGGAGGTGGGACAGATACGCAGTATTTT. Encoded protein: CSLAGGGTDTQYF.